The sequence of this T cell receptor beta chain was determined in a study of blood T cell repertoires in COVID-19. In the original processing: Amplifying reference gene primers gave estimates of nucleated cell counts. Sequencing was performed with immunoSEQ multiplex PCR; in TCRdb, only in-frame clones are kept and a portion is missing. V and J calls and clone size are given by that table; D and trimming were obtained from the DNA. The sample has approximately 110,000 clones; about 70% are singletons. CDR1 is KGHDR and CDR2 is SFDVKD in the germline V gene. The V end was cut by 4 bases, the J end by 1 base, with 6 bases between. There are 13 residues in the CDR3.

The sample comprised peripheral blood. V is TRBV24-1 and J is TRBJ2-5; D is undetermined. The clonotype originates from a man of 80 years or more with COVID-19, enrolled during active disease. Written as DNA, the CDR3 is TGTGCCACCAGTGACCCCTTCCAAGAGACCCAGTACTTC. As protein: CATSDPFQETQYF.